The 32 T cell receptor beta chains given below trace back to one sample, sequenced in a study of cytomegalovirus exposure and HLA in healthy donors. 13 Jbeta primers and 60 Vbeta primers were used for the PCR. Libraries were prepared by immunoSEQ multiplex PCR; TCRdb keeps only in-frame clonotypes and omits some of them. Of about 120,000 clones in the sample, 9% to 10% were seen once. Sequencing was done on a sample of PBMCs. The receptors derive from a young man in good health and CMV-seronegative.

This clone was seen a handful of times. The chain has TRBV6-5 and TRBJ2-7, with D possibly TRBD2 on 5 matching bases. This CDR3 region has 13 residues. Germline loops: CDR1 MNHEY, CDR2 SVGAGI. V lost 6 bases and J 4 bases, leaving 13 bases between the germline ends. This CDR3 reads CASSAVGGYEQYF. In nucleotides, the CDR3 is TGTGCCAGCAGCGCGGTAGGCGGGTACGAGCAGTACTTC.

Points on this clone: Other DNA sequences in the same sample also yield this CDR3. The chain is built from TRBV2 and TRBJ1-5; TRBD1 agrees at 7 bases. The V segment lost 4 bases and the J segment 7 bases; nucleotides outside the gene matches: 4. Germline lookup yields CDR1 SNHLY and CDR2 FYNNEI. The CDR3 is 13 amino acids. As DNA, the CDR3 is TGTGCCAGCAGTGTAGACAGGGACCAGCCCCAGCATTTT. This encodes CASSVDRDQPQHF.

This clone was recorded a few times. The V gene is TRBV19, the J gene TRBJ2-1, with 7 bases lining up with TRBD1. The length of the CDR3 is 13 residues. V dropped 4 bases and J dropped 6; count of bases not matched to a gene: 3. Germline assignment: CDR1 LNHDA and CDR2 SQIVND (reference sequence). The DNA for the CDR3 is TGTGCCAGTAGTACCCGGGACAGCAATGAGCAGTTCTTC. It is translated as CASSTRDSNEQFF.

A remark on this clone: The conserved closing phenylalanine or tryptophan is absent in this CDR3, likely reflecting a read error. The genes are TRBV7-9 and TRBJ2-2; D is unresolved. Between the trimmed V and J ends, which lost 2 bases and 1 base, there was a span of 11 bases. The CDR3 totals 16 residues. CDR1 and CDR2 from the germline V gene are SEHNR and FQNEAQ (reference sequence). DNA of the CDR3: TGTGCCAGCAGCTTAATAGGCCGATGGAACACCGGGGAGCTGTTTGTT. Amino acid sequence: CASSLIGRWNTGELFV.

The chain links TRBV4-2 to TRBJ2-1; 8 nucleotides agree with TRBD2. J gave up 5 bases and V 1 base, and 7 bases lay outside the gene matches. Germline lookup yields CDR1 LGHNA and CDR2 YNFKEQ. This CDR3 is built from 16 residues. Here the CDR3 DNA reads TGTGCCAGCAGCCAAGCGAGCGGGAGCACCCACAATGAGCAGTTCTTC. Protein product: CASSQASGSTHNEQFF.

The rearrangement links TRBV6-6 to TRBJ2-7; 7 bases are shared with TRBD1. CDR3 length: 14 amino acids. J lost 2 bases, V lost 6 bases, and 7 bases had no gene match. The germline CDR1 and CDR2 sequences are MNHNY and SVGAGI (reference sequence). The CDR3 DNA reads as TGTGCCAGCAGCATGACAGGGTCTACCTACGAGCAGTACTTC. Encoded protein: CASSMTGSTYEQYF.

The sample holds a few counts of this clone. The chain is built from TRBV7-6 and TRBJ1-4; D is ambiguous. The CDR3 is 15 amino acids. Trimming pared 3 bases from V and 4 bases from J, leaving 12 bases between. Germline lookup yields CDR1 SGHVS and CDR2 FNYEAQ. The CDR3 region is CASSFGGNRNEKLFF. CDR3 DNA sequence: TGTGCCAGCAGCTTTGGTGGCAACCGTAATGAAAAACTGTTTTTT.

This CDR3 is CASSLSNYGYEQYF. In DNA form, the CDR3 reads TGTGCCAGCAGCCTAAGTAATTACGGCTACGAGCAGTACTTC. This rearrangement joins TRBV27 to TRBJ2-7; D ambiguous. The V and J ends lost 6 bases and 3 bases respectively, with 15 bases between them. The CDR3 runs to 14 residues. In germline, CDR1 is MNHEY, CDR2 SMNVEV (reference sequence).

This clone has only a few counts. The genes are TRBV10-1 and TRBJ2-5; D is uncertain. Germline V lookup: CDR1 WNHNN, CDR2 SYGVQD (reference sequence). The CDR3 contains 12 residues. V was cut by 4 bases and J by 6 bases, with 9 bases left in between. As DNA, the CDR3 is TGCGCCAGCAGTGTACCGACACAGACCCAGTACTTC. Its translation is CASSVPTQTQYF.

There are a few counts of this clone. The V gene is TRBV6-6, the J gene TRBJ2-7, with 12 bases aligning to TRBD2. The CDR3 loop spans 13 amino acids. V gave up 10 bases and J gave up 7 bases; unmatched junction bases: 8. Looked up from germline, CDR1 is MNHNY and CDR2 is SVGAGI (reference sequence). The CDR3 here is CATFLAGGSEQYF. For the CDR3, the DNA is TGTGCCACTTTTCTAGCGGGAGGGTCTGAGCAGTACTTC.

Turning to this clone: The sample has other DNA sequences that encode this CDR3 too. This rearrangement joins TRBV10-3 to TRBJ2-5, with 7 nucleotides matching TRBD2. Per germline, CDR1 ENHRY and CDR2 SYGVKD. V gave up 0 bases and J gave up 2 bases; unmatched junction bases: 12. The CDR3 consists of 18 residues. Written as DNA, the CDR3 is TGTGCCATCAGTGAGTCGATAAGAGCGGGGCGGCCACAAGAGACCCAGTACTTC. This sequence encodes CAISESIRAGRPQETQYF.

The J gene is TRBJ2-3, the V gene TRBV19, with TRBD1 identical over 8 bases. The CDR3 consists of 14 residues. CDR1 and CDR2 (germline): LNHDA, SQIVND (reference sequence). The V gene end was trimmed by 8 bases and the J gene end by 4 bases; junction bases not matched to a gene: 8. The CDR3 bases are TGTGCCAGTCTGGACAGGGAAGCTGCAGATACGCAGTATTTT. It codes for CASLDREAADTQYF.

There are a few counts of this clone. This chain links TRBV19 with TRBJ1-1; 10 bases fit TRBD1. Losses at the gene ends were 5 bases for V and 1 base for J; bases not matched to a gene: 10. The CDR3 has 17 amino acids. The V gene's germline CDR1 is LNHDA and CDR2 SQIVND (reference sequence). This chain's CDR3 is CASSLPGQGKRNTEAFF. CDR3 in DNA: TGTGCCAGTAGTTTACCGGGACAGGGGAAAAGGAACACTGAAGCTTTCTTT. Supplemented by reference TRBV19 and TRBJ1-1, the full variable domain reads DGGITQSPKYLFRKEGQNVTLSCEQNLNHDAMYWYRQDPGQGLRLIYYSQIVNDFQKGDIAEGYSVSREKKESFPLTVTSAQKNPTAFYLCASSLPGQGKRNTEAFFGQGTRLTVV.

The genes are TRBV7-2 and TRBJ2-1; 10 bases align to TRBD1. J gave up 8 bases and V 4 bases, and 8 bases lay outside the gene matches. The germline V gene encodes CDR1 SGHTA and CDR2 FQGNSA. There are 15 residues in the CDR3. In nucleotides, the CDR3 is TGTGCCAGCAGCTCCGGGACAGGGGTATTGGATGAGCAGTTCTTC. Its translation: CASSSGTGVLDEQFF.

This sequence joins TRBV6-1 and TRBJ1-4; TRBD1 is a possible D gene (5 bases). Trimming removed 6 bases from V and 8 bases from J, with 19 bases in between. Germline values: CDR1 MNHNS, CDR2 SASEGT. The CDR3 consists of 15 residues. CDR3 sequence reads: CASSSNGGLGEKLFF. CDR3 sequence (DNA): TGTGCCAGCAGCTCAAATGGGGGGTTAGGAGAAAAACTGTTTTTT.

This clone has a handful of counts. The rearrangement links TRBV27 to TRBJ2-7; TRBD1 matches 7 bases. The CDR3 is made up of 15 amino acids. Germline V gene data show CDR1 as MNHEY and CDR2 as SMNVEV (reference sequence). V was clipped by 2 bases and J by 2 bases; unmatched bases: 6. CDR3 nucleotides: TGTGCCAGCAGTTTAAAGGGGGCATCGCCCTACGAGCAGTACTTC. It encodes CASSLKGASPYEQYF.

This clone was found a few times. V usage is TRBV5-1 and J usage is TRBJ1-4, with D possibly matching TRBD1 (5 bases). Germline V CDR1 and CDR2: SGHRS, YFSETQ. V lost 3 bases and J 2 bases, leaving 14 bases between the germline ends. The CDR3 has 16 residues. Written as DNA, the CDR3 is TGCGCCAGCAGCTCTGGCTGGGGGGGGACTAATGAAAAACTGTTTTTT. Encoded protein: CASSSGWGGTNEKLFF.

This sequence joins TRBV5-5 and TRBJ2-7; 9 bases match TRBD1. CDR3 size: 16 residues. Trimming removed 0 bases from V and 4 bases from J; junction bases left unmatched: 8. Per germline, CDR1 SGHKS and CDR2 YYEKEE (reference sequence). CDR3 nucleotide sequence: TGTGCCAGCAGCTTGGCCTCTGGGACAGGGTTTTACGAGCAGTACTTC. It translates to CASSLASGTGFYEQYF.

This chain's CDR3 is CASRPGLAVIEQYF. The CDR3 nucleotides read TGTGCCAGCAGACCGGGACTAGCCGTGATTGAGCAGTACTTC. The genes are TRBV6-1 and TRBJ2-5, with 9 bases matching TRBD2. The CDR3 sequence is 14 residues long. Germline V gives CDR1 MNHNS, CDR2 SASEGT. Trimming removed 6 bases from V and 11 bases from J; junction bases left unmatched: 13.

J is TRBJ2-5 and V is TRBV19, with 9 bases that match TRBD2. Germline CDR1 is LNHDA and CDR2 is SQIVND (reference sequence). This CDR3 is built from 16 residues. V lost 4 bases to trimming and J lost 4 bases; unmatched junction nucleotides: 10. CDR3: CASSTWGGRARETQYF. DNA of the CDR3: TGTGCCAGTAGTACGTGGGGCGGGAGGGCGCGAGAGACCCAGTACTTC.

This clone was counted a few times. Here the CDR3 DNA reads TGTGCCAGCAGCTTACAGGGGGAACAGCCCCAGCATTTT. It codes for CASSLQGEQPQHF. V and J are TRBV7-9 and TRBJ1-5; the match to TRBD1 covers 7 bases. The germline CDR1 and CDR2 sequences are SEHNR and FQNEAQ (reference sequence). The CDR3 has 13 amino acids. Trimming took 2 bases from V and 7 from J; bases not matched to a gene: 2. The full variable domain, its missing parts supplied by reference TRBV7-9 and TRBJ1-5, is DTGVSQNPRHKITKRGQNVTFRCDPISEHNRLYWYRQTLGQGPEFLTYFQNEAQLEKSRLLSDRFSAERPKGSFSTLEIQRTEQGDSAMYLCASSLQGEQPQHFGDGTRLSIL.

This clone was found a few times. The V call is TRBV6-1, the J call TRBJ2-3; 10 nucleotides align to TRBD2. In germline, CDR1 is MNHNS, CDR2 SASEGT. This CDR3 has 15 residues. The J segment lost 3 bases and the V segment lost 8 bases, leaving 8 bases of the junction unmatched. The CDR3: CASSERGGSTDTQYF. CDR3 bases: TGTGCCAGCTCCGAGCGGGGGGGATCGACAGATACGCAGTATTTT.

The table lists this clone with a few counts. The gene calls are TRBV29-1 and TRBJ1-1; D possibly corresponds to TRBD1 (5 bases). V lost 2 bases and J lost 4, with 14 bases in between. CDR1 and CDR2 from the germline V gene are SQVTM and ANQGSEA. The CDR3 runs to 14 residues. The CDR3 here is CSVEPAFRATEAFF. The CDR3 DNA reads TGCAGCGTTGAACCAGCGTTCAGGGCCACTGAAGCTTTCTTT.

Only a few counts were recorded for this clone. This chain connects TRBV4-1 to TRBJ2-5; 9 nucleotides align to TRBD2. The closer fit of TRBJ2-7 to the DNA end suggests the J call may be wrong. Per the germline V gene, CDR1 is MGHRA and CDR2 is YSYEKL. CDR3 length: 13 residues. The CDR3 DNA sequence: TGCGCCACCTCTAGCGGGAAGGCCTACGAGCAGTACTTC. This codes for CATSSGKAYEQYF.

This clone was counted only a few times. The chain joins TRBV4-1 to TRBJ2-5; TRBD1 matches at 9 bases. Germline loops: CDR1 MGHRA, CDR2 YSYEKL. The junction had 9 bases not matched to a gene; V was cut back by 2 bases and J by 5 bases. The CDR3 loop spans 16 amino acids. CDR3 in DNA: TGCGCCAGCAGCCAAAGTCCGGGACAGGGCGGGGAGACCCAGTACTTC. Protein sequence: CASSQSPGQGGETQYF.

In this sample, this clone turned up a few times. This chain connects TRBV5-8 to TRBJ1-1; D remains ambiguous. CDR1 SGHTS and CDR2 YDEGEE come from the germline V gene. V lost 1 base and J lost 4, with 5 bases in between. The CDR3 is made up of 12 amino acids. The CDR3 here is CASSLPRTEAFF. Written as DNA, the CDR3 is TGTGCCAGCAGCTTGCCCCGCACTGAAGCTTTCTTT.

A few counts support this clone. The chain has TRBV7-8 and TRBJ2-7; no clear D. The ends were cut back, 5 bases at V and 3 bases at J, with 14 bases in the middle. The CDR3 loop spans 14 amino acids. CDR1 is SGHVS and CDR2 is FQNEAQ in the germline V gene. The CDR3 nucleotides read TGTGCCAGCAGCCCGTCGGTGGTTCACTACGAGCAGTACTTC. Translation gives CASSPSVVHYEQYF.

The rearrangement links TRBV28 to TRBJ1-1; D perhaps matches TRBD1 (5 bases). The CDR3 is 13 residues long. V was shortened by 11 bases and J by 8 bases, with 21 bases between the two germline ends. Germline V CDR1 and CDR2: MDHEN, SYDVKM. The DNA for the CDR3 is TGTGCCGCTGGGCGACGTCAACGACAGGAAGCTTTCTTT. This translates into CAAGRRQRQEAFF.

This clone showed up just a few times. This chain joins TRBV18 and TRBJ2-4; 7 bases align to TRBD2. J lost 1 base, V lost 4 bases, and 13 bases had no gene match. This CDR3 contains 18 residues. The germline V gene has CDR1 KGHSH and CDR2 LQKENI. Here the CDR3 reads CASSREAGLGVAKNIQYF. The CDR3 nucleotides are TGTGCCAGCTCACGAGAAGCGGGATTGGGGGTTGCCAAAAACATTCAGTACTTC. The whole variable domain, filled in from reference TRBV18 and TRBJ2-4, reads NAGVMQNPRHLVRRRGQEARLRCSPMKGHSHVYWYRQLPEEGLKFMVYLQKENIIDESGMPKERFSAEFPKEGPSILRIQQVVRGDSAAYFCASSREAGLGVAKNIQYFGAGTRLSVL.

The chain links TRBV6-5 to TRBJ1-6; weak D call: TRBD1 (5 bases). The CDR3 runs to 12 residues. Germline V lookup: CDR1 MNHEY, CDR2 SVGAGI. The ends were cut back, 6 bases at V and 14 bases at J, with 14 bases in the middle. CDR3 nucleotides: TGTGCCAGCAGGTGGGACGGCGGGACCCTCCACTTT. Translated: CASRWDGGTLHF.

The gene calls are TRBV5-1 and TRBJ2-5, with D tentatively TRBD2 (7 bases). The germline V and J ends were trimmed by 2 bases and 4 bases, with 15 bases remaining between them. Per the germline V gene, CDR1 is SGHRS and CDR2 is YFSETQ. This CDR3 contains 15 residues. For the CDR3, the DNA is TGCGCCAGCAGCTTAGGGGGGGGAGCGGGAGAGACCCAGTACTTC. Residues: CASSLGGGAGETQYF.

CDR3 in amino acids: CASSEGLAGLYEQYF. Written as DNA, the CDR3 is TGTGCCAGCAGTGAAGGACTAGCGGGCCTCTACGAGCAGTACTTC. The chain has TRBV6-1 and TRBJ2-7; 10 nucleotides line up with TRBD2. The CDR3 has 15 amino acids. Germline CDR1 MNHNS, CDR2 SASEGT. V was pared by 1 base and J by 3 bases, with 3 bases of the junction left unmatched.